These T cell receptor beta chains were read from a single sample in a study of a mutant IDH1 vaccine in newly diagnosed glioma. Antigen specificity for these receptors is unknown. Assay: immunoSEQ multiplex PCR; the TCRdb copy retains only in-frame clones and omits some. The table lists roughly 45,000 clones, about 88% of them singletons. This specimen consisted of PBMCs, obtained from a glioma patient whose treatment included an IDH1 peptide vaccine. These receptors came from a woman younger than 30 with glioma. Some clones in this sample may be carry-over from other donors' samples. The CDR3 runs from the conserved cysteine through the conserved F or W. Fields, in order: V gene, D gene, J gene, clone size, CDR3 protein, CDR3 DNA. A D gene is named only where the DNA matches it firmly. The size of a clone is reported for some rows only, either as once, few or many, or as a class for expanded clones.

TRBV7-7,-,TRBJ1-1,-,CASTPLRTMNTEAFF,TGTGCTAGCACCCCTTTAAGGACCATGAACACTGAAGCTTTCTTT
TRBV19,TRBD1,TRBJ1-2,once,CASSPRDRHGYTF,TGTGCCAGTAGTCCGCGGGACAGGCATGGCTACACCTTC
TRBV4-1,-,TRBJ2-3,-,CASSQYIGADTQYF,TGCGCCAGCAGCCAATACATCGGGGCGGATACGCAGTATTTT
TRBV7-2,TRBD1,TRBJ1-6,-,CASSLESWDRGNSPLHF,TGTGCCAGCAGCTTAGAGAGCTGGGACAGGGGGAATTCACCCCTCCACTTT
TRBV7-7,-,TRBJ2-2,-,CASSLEAGVAGELFF,TGTGCCAGCAGCTTAGAGGCCGGGGTGGCCGGGGAGCTGTTTTTT
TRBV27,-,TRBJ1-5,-,CASRTQLGGQPQHF,TGTGCCAGCCGGACTCAGCTGGGGGGTCAGCCCCAGCATTTT
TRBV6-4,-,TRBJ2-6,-,CASSDGSGANVLTF,TGTGCCAGCAGTGACGGCTCTGGGGCCAACGTCCTGACTTTC
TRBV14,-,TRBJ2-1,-,CASSLLNNEQFF,TGTGCCAGCAGCCTCCTGAACAATGAGCAGTTCTTC
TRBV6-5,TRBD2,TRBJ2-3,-,CASRTSGDTDTQYF,TGTGCCAGCCGGACTAGCGGGGATACAGATACGCAGTATTTT
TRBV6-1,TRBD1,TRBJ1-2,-,CASSRDSTYGYTF,TGTGCCAGCAGCCGGGACAGCACCTATGGCTACACCTTC
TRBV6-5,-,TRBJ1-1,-,CASSYWGPHTEAFF,TGTGCCAGCAGTTACTGGGGTCCGCACACTGAAGCTTTCTTT
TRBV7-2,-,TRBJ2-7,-,CASSLDTYEQYF,TGTGCCAGCAGCTTAGATACCTACGAGCAGTACTTC
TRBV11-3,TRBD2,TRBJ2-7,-,CASSGGEGSFSYEQYF,TGTGCCAGCAGCGGGGGGGAGGGGTCCTTCTCCTACGAGCAGTACTTC
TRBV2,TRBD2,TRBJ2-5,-,CATLGTSGGDQETQYF,TGTGCCACTCTCGGGACTAGCGGGGGAGATCAAGAGACCCAGTACTTC
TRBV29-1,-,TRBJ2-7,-,CSVGSGFDEQYF,TGCAGCGTTGGGTCGGGATTTGACGAGCAGTACTTC
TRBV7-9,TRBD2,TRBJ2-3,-,CASSLGGGATDTQYF,TGTGCCAGCAGCTTAGGCGGGGGAGCCACAGATACGCAGTATTTT
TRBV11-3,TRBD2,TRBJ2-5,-,CASSLGPSGGPQETQYF,TGTGCCAGCAGCTTAGGACCTAGCGGGGGGCCACAAGAGACCCAGTACTTC
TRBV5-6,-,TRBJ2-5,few,CASSLTGDRETQYF,TGTGCCAGCAGCTTGACGGGAGATAGAGAGACCCAGTACTTC
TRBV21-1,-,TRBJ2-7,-,CASNTPGGIHEQYF,TGTGCCAGCAACACACCGGGGGGTATCCACGAGCAGTACTTC
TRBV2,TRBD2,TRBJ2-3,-,CASSSTLAGIIGDTQYF,TGTGCCAGCAGTTCAACTTTAGCGGGGATAATAGGAGATACGCAGTATTTT
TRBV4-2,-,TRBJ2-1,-,CASSLGGGRTYNEQFF,TGTGCCAGCAGCCTAGGGGGCGGGAGGACCTACAATGAGCAGTTCTTC
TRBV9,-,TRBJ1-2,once,CASSSREAGRTGYTF,TGTGCCAGCAGCTCCAGAGAGGCGGGGCGGACTGGCTACACCTTC